These T cell receptor beta chains were read from a single sample in a study of cytomegalovirus exposure and HLA in healthy donors. TCRdb's copy holds only in-frame clones and misses some; the assay was immunoSEQ multiplex PCR. The sample holds 190,000 or so clones, over 75% seen once. The sequencing sample was made of PBMCs. The source of these receptors is a woman between 50 and 59 years old in good health and CMV-seropositive. CDR3s include the opening cysteine and the closing phenylalanine or tryptophan. Fields, in order: J gene, D gene, clone size, V gene, CDR3 protein, CDR3 DNA. D genes are given only for firm matches. Size is stated for part of the rows, as once, few or many counts, or as a class when the clone is expanded.

J gene: TRBJ1-5; D gene: -; clone size: -; V gene: TRBV12-5; CDR3 protein: CASGLVPSFDRYSNQPQHF; CDR3 DNA: TGTGCTAGTGGTTTGGTCCCCTCATTTGACAGATATAGCAATCAGCCCCAGCATTTT
J gene: TRBJ2-3; D gene: -; clone size: -; V gene: TRBV28; CDR3 protein: CASSSAATADTDTQYF; CDR3 DNA: TGTGCCAGCAGTTCCGCGGCCACGGCGGACACAGATACGCAGTATTTT
J gene: TRBJ1-1; D gene: -; clone size: -; V gene: TRBV6-1; CDR3 protein: CASSEGWQNTEAFF; CDR3 DNA: TGTGCCAGCAGTGAAGGTTGGCAGAACACTGAAGCTTTCTTT
J gene: TRBJ2-2; D gene: TRBD2; clone size: -; V gene: TRBV7-8; CDR3 protein: CASSRGGMTGELFF; CDR3 DNA: TGTGCCAGCAGCCGCGGGGGGATGACCGGGGAGCTGTTTTTT
J gene: TRBJ1-5; D gene: -; clone size: -; V gene: TRBV15; CDR3 protein: CATSRDLERYQPQHF; CDR3 DNA: TGTGCCACCAGCAGAGATTTAGAGAGGTATCAGCCCCAGCATTTT
J gene: TRBJ2-1; D gene: -; clone size: once; V gene: TRBV15; CDR3 protein: CATSRGYSGSRNEQFF; CDR3 DNA: TGTGCCACCAGCAGAGGGTACAGCGGGTCCCGGAATGAGCAGTTCTTC
J gene: TRBJ2-2; D gene: TRBD1; clone size: once; V gene: TRBV4-1; CDR3 protein: CASSLLPGQGARGTGELFF; CDR3 DNA: TGCGCCAGCAGCTTACTTCCGGGACAGGGGGCGAGGGGCACCGGGGAGCTGTTTTTT
J gene: TRBJ2-7; D gene: TRBD1; clone size: -; V gene: TRBV6-5; CDR3 protein: CASSYSVQGAYEQYF; CDR3 DNA: TGTGCCAGCAGTTACTCCGTACAGGGGGCCTACGAGCAGTACTTC
J gene: TRBJ1-1; D gene: -; clone size: -; V gene: TRBV7-8; CDR3 protein: CASSSRTVNTEAFF; CDR3 DNA: TGTGCCAGCAGCTCCAGGACAGTGAACACTGAAGCTTTCTTT
J gene: TRBJ1-2; D gene: -; clone size: -; V gene: TRBV27; CDR3 protein: CASRGIGRTPRGYGYTF; CDR3 DNA: TGTGCCAGCAGAGGGATCGGACGGACTCCCCGGGGCTATGGCTACACCTTC
J gene: TRBJ1-6; D gene: TRBD1; clone size: -; V gene: TRBV5-4; CDR3 protein: CASSLQRQGYSPLHF; CDR3 DNA: TGTGCCAGCAGCTTACAACGACAGGGTTACTCACCCCTCCACTTT
J gene: TRBJ1-6; D gene: -; clone size: -; V gene: TRBV7-2; CDR3 protein: CASSWADLNNSPLHF; CDR3 DNA: TGTGCCAGCAGCTGGGCCGATCTAAACAATTCACCCCTCCACTTT
J gene: TRBJ1-1; D gene: -; clone size: -; V gene: TRBV6-5; CDR3 protein: CASRRGDTEAFF; CDR3 DNA: TGTGCCAGCAGACGAGGCGACACTGAAGCTTTCTTT
J gene: TRBJ2-1; D gene: TRBD1; clone size: -; V gene: TRBV30; CDR3 protein: CAWSVQGDLMRQFF; CDR3 DNA: TGTGCCTGGAGTGTACAGGGGGACTTAATGAGACAGTTCTTC
J gene: TRBJ2-5; D gene: TRBD2; clone size: -; V gene: TRBV5-1; CDR3 protein: CASSLQRGSETQYF; CDR3 DNA: TGCGCCAGCAGCTTGCAGCGGGGGTCGGAGACCCAGTACTTC
J gene: TRBJ2-2; D gene: -; clone size: -; V gene: TRBV7-2; CDR3 protein: CASSSSWNTGELFF; CDR3 DNA: TGTGCCAGCAGCTCCAGTTGGAACACCGGGGAGCTGTTTTTT
J gene: TRBJ1-1; D gene: TRBD1; clone size: -; V gene: TRBV5-1; CDR3 protein: CASSLPDRGLATEAFF; CDR3 DNA: TGCGCCAGCAGCTTGCCGGACAGGGGTCTCGCCACTGAAGCTTTCTTT
J gene: TRBJ1-1; D gene: -; clone size: -; V gene: TRBV6-1; CDR3 protein: CASRRAFNTEAFF; CDR3 DNA: TGTGCCAGCAGGAGGGCCTTCAACACTGAAGCTTTCTTT
J gene: TRBJ1-1; D gene: TRBD1; clone size: -; V gene: TRBV9; CDR3 protein: CASSLPGQGGTEAFF; CDR3 DNA: TGTGCCAGCAGCCTTCCGGGACAGGGGGGCACTGAAGCTTTCTTT
J gene: TRBJ1-5; D gene: TRBD1; clone size: -; V gene: TRBV4-1; CDR3 protein: CASSQAGQGVNQPQHF; CDR3 DNA: TGCGCCAGCAGCCAAGCGGGACAGGGGGTCAATCAGCCCCAGCATTTT
J gene: TRBJ1-2; D gene: -; clone size: few; V gene: TRBV10-2; CDR3 protein: CASSDYRAAYGYTF; CDR3 DNA: TGCGCCAGCAGTGATTACAGGGCGGCCTATGGCTACACCTTC
J gene: TRBJ1-4; D gene: -; clone size: -; V gene: TRBV18; CDR3 protein: CASSHAGHPNEKLFF; CDR3 DNA: TGTGCCAGCTCACACGCCGGACACCCTAATGAAAAACTGTTTTTT
J gene: TRBJ1-1; D gene: -; clone size: -; V gene: TRBV10-3; CDR3 protein: CAISEVETRNTEAFF; CDR3 DNA: TGTGCCATCAGTGAAGTGGAGACTAGAAACACTGAAGCTTTCTTT
J gene: TRBJ1-2; D gene: TRBD1; clone size: -; V gene: TRBV30; CDR3 protein: CAWSLTKTGGHGYTF; CDR3 DNA: TGTGCCTGGAGTTTGACAAAGACAGGGGGCCATGGCTACACCTTC
J gene: TRBJ1-1; D gene: -; clone size: -; V gene: TRBV7-9; CDR3 protein: CASSLGLTWGEKTEAFF; CDR3 DNA: TGTGCCAGCAGCTTAGGGCTTACATGGGGGGAAAAAACTGAAGCTTTCTTT
J gene: TRBJ2-2; D gene: -; clone size: -; V gene: TRBV7-9; CDR3 protein: CASSLGLDKTGELFF; CDR3 DNA: TGTGCCAGCAGCTTAGGTCTAGATAAAACCGGGGAGCTGTTTTTT
J gene: TRBJ1-2; D gene: -; clone size: -; V gene: TRBV9; CDR3 protein: CASSPTTAGDYGYTF; CDR3 DNA: TGTGCCAGCAGCCCCACCACGGCAGGGGACTATGGCTACACCTTC
J gene: TRBJ2-2; D gene: TRBD1; clone size: -; V gene: TRBV2; CDR3 protein: CASSRDRGSPGELFF; CDR3 DNA: TGTGCCAGCAGTCGGGACAGGGGTTCCCCCGGGGAGCTGTTTTTT
J gene: TRBJ1-1; D gene: -; clone size: -; V gene: TRBV19; CDR3 protein: CASSIFPGGVDTEAFF; CDR3 DNA: TGTGCCAGTAGTATATTCCCCGGGGGAGTAGACACTGAAGCTTTCTTT
J gene: TRBJ1-4; D gene: -; clone size: -; V gene: TRBV15; CDR3 protein: CATSDSWKNEKLFF; CDR3 DNA: TGTGCCACCAGTGACAGCTGGAAAAATGAAAAACTGTTTTTT
J gene: TRBJ2-2; D gene: -; clone size: -; V gene: TRBV12-2; CDR3 protein: CASRLAVTGELFF; CDR3 DNA: TGTGCAAGTCGCTTAGCCGTCACCGGGGAGCTGTTTTTT
J gene: TRBJ1-2; D gene: TRBD1; clone size: -; V gene: TRBV28; CDR3 protein: CASTPGQGGYGYTF; CDR3 DNA: TGTGCCAGCACCCCGGGACAGGGAGGTTATGGCTACACCTTC
J gene: TRBJ1-2; D gene: TRBD1; clone size: -; V gene: TRBV7-3; CDR3 protein: CASSLAGGNGYTF; CDR3 DNA: TGTGCCAGCAGCTTAGCAGGGGGAAATGGCTACACCTTC
J gene: TRBJ1-1; D gene: -; clone size: -; V gene: TRBV5-4; CDR3 protein: CASSLPGNTEAFF; CDR3 DNA: TGTGCCAGCAGCCTACCGGGGAACACTGAAGCTTTCTTT
J gene: TRBJ2-5; D gene: TRBD2; clone size: -; V gene: TRBV9; CDR3 protein: CASSFLAGGPHSQETQYF; CDR3 DNA: TGTGCCAGCAGCTTCCTAGCGGGGGGGCCCCACTCCCAAGAGACCCAGTACTTC
J gene: TRBJ2-7; D gene: -; clone size: -; V gene: TRBV10-1; CDR3 protein: CASSEGGVGYEQYF; CDR3 DNA: TGCGCCAGCAGTGAAGGCGGAGTAGGCTACGAGCAGTACTTC
J gene: TRBJ2-1; D gene: -; clone size: -; V gene: TRBV6-5; CDR3 protein: CASSSASVSTDNEQFF; CDR3 DNA: TGTGCCAGCAGTTCCGCTAGCGTTAGCACGGACAATGAGCAGTTCTTC
J gene: TRBJ1-1; D gene: -; clone size: few; V gene: TRBV6-5; CDR3 protein: CASSNNRRTEAFF; CDR3 DNA: TGTGCCAGCAGTAATAACAGGCGGACTGAAGCTTTCTTT
J gene: TRBJ2-5; D gene: -; clone size: once; V gene: TRBV5-5; CDR3 protein: CASSLATGVEETQYF; CDR3 DNA: TGTGCCAGCAGCTTGGCTACAGGAGTGGAAGAGACCCAGTACTTC
J gene: TRBJ2-2; D gene: -; clone size: few; V gene: TRBV19; CDR3 protein: CASSIPGADGTGELFF; CDR3 DNA: TGTGCCAGTAGTATACCAGGGGCCGATGGCACCGGGGAGCTGTTTTTT
J gene: TRBJ2-3; D gene: TRBD2; clone size: -; V gene: TRBV6-6; CDR3 protein: CASSYQRGGGDTQYF; CDR3 DNA: TGTGCCAGCAGTTACCAGCGGGGGGGAGGAGATACGCAGTATTTT